Here is one T cell receptor beta chain with its context. The data are from a study of tumor-infiltrating lymphocytes in localized non-small cell lung cancer. Looked up from germline, CDR1 is LNHDA and CDR2 is SQIVND (reference sequence). Trimming cost V 5 bases and J 4 bases; bases outside gene matches: 8. The CDR3 contains 16 residues. Sequencing was performed with immunoSEQ multiplex PCR; in TCRdb, only in-frame clones are kept and a portion is missing. The table records 15,000 or so clones, 81% of them present only once. The TCR originated in a human donor with non-small cell lung cancer. Sequencing was carried out using lung tumor tissue. The chain uses TRBV19 and TRBJ1-3; TRBD1 agrees at 10 bases. CDR3 region: CASSERQGARGNTIYF. CDR3 nucleotides: TGTGCCAGTAGTGAGCGACAGGGGGCACGCGGAAACACCATATATTTT.